The rows below give T cell receptor beta chains drawn from one sample of a study of T cell changes during pregnancy in multiple sclerosis. Data came from immunoSEQ multiplex PCR; TCRdb stores just in-frame clones and leaves some out. The sample has tens of thousands of clones; roughly 91% are singletons. Specimen: CD4+ T cells from peripheral blood mononuclear cells, collected in the third trimester of pregnancy. The receptors come from a female donor with multiple sclerosis, enrolled in a pregnancy study. CDR3s include the opening cysteine and the closing phenylalanine or tryptophan. D genes are given only for firm matches. Clone size is stated in some rows and not others, as once, few, many or a class when expanded.

d_gene: TRBD2; len: 16; v_gene: TRBV6-1; abundance: NA; j_gene: TRBJ2-1; CDR3nt: TGTGCCAGCAGTGAAGTTAGCGGGGGGGGCGGCGATGAGCAGTTCTTC; CDR3aa: CASSEVSGGGGDEQFF
d_gene: NA; len: 13; v_gene: TRBV30; abundance: NA; j_gene: TRBJ2-5; CDR3nt: TGTGCCTGGAGGCACCTGCAAGGACAATCCCAGTACTTC; CDR3aa: CAWRHLQGQSQYF
d_gene: NA; len: 12; v_gene: TRBV6-1; abundance: NA; j_gene: TRBJ2-3; CDR3nt: TGTGCCAGCAGTGGGGGGGGCCAAGCGCAGTATTTT; CDR3aa: CASSGGGQAQYF
d_gene: TRBD1; len: 16; v_gene: TRBV10-1; abundance: NA; j_gene: TRBJ1-6; CDR3nt: TGCGCCAGCAGGATGACAGGGTGGTCCTATAATTCACCCCTCCACTTT; CDR3aa: CASRMTGWSYNSPLHF
d_gene: NA; len: 14; v_gene: TRBV6-5; abundance: NA; j_gene: TRBJ2-7; CDR3nt: TGTGCCAGCAGTCACGAGCAACCTTCCTACGAGCAGTACTTC; CDR3aa: CASSHEQPSYEQYF
d_gene: TRBD1; len: 14; v_gene: TRBV5-4; abundance: NA; j_gene: TRBJ2-3; CDR3nt: TGTGCCAGCAGCAGGGGACAGGGCACAGATACGCAGTATTTT; CDR3aa: CASSRGQGTDTQYF
d_gene: NA; len: 14; v_gene: TRBV19; abundance: NA; j_gene: TRBJ1-4; CDR3nt: TGTGCCAGTAGTATAGACAGGGTTGCGGAAAAACTGTTTTTT; CDR3aa: CASSIDRVAEKLFF
d_gene: NA; len: 13; v_gene: TRBV15; abundance: NA; j_gene: TRBJ2-1; CDR3nt: TGTGCCACCGGACTCCCACCTTCCTTTGAGCAGTTCTTC; CDR3aa: CATGLPPSFEQFF
d_gene: NA; len: 15; v_gene: TRBV5-1; abundance: NA; j_gene: TRBJ1-1; CDR3nt: TGCGCCAGCAGCTCTGGGGGGGCAGGGAACACTGAAGCTTTCTTT; CDR3aa: CASSSGGAGNTEAFF
d_gene: TRBD1; len: 15; v_gene: TRBV7-9; abundance: NA; j_gene: TRBJ2-7; CDR3nt: TGTGCCAGCAGCTTCTACGGGACAGGGAATGGCGAGCAGTACTTC; CDR3aa: CASSFYGTGNGEQYF
d_gene: NA; len: 12; v_gene: TRBV9; abundance: NA; j_gene: TRBJ1-3; CDR3nt: TGTGCCAGCAGCCGAGAGGGAAACACCATATATTTT; CDR3aa: CASSREGNTIYF
d_gene: NA; len: 13; v_gene: TRBV11-2; abundance: NA; j_gene: TRBJ2-5; CDR3nt: TGTGCCAGCAGCTTCCCGCGGGGAGAGACCCAGTACTTC; CDR3aa: CASSFPRGETQYF
d_gene: TRBD1; len: 14; v_gene: TRBV11-3; abundance: NA; j_gene: TRBJ2-7; CDR3nt: TGTGCCAGCAGCTACGGACAGGGGGCGGACGAGCAGTACTTC; CDR3aa: CASSYGQGADEQYF
d_gene: TRBD2; len: 16; v_gene: TRBV4-1; abundance: NA; j_gene: TRBJ2-1; CDR3nt: TGCGCCAGCAGCCAAGTTTCCGGGGGGGCCTTCAATGAGCAGTTCTTC; CDR3aa: CASSQVSGGAFNEQFF
d_gene: NA; len: 14; v_gene: TRBV29-1; abundance: NA; j_gene: TRBJ1-5; CDR3nt: TGCAGCGCCTTACCTGCTACTGGCAATCAGCCCCAGCATTTT; CDR3aa: CSALPATGNQPQHF
d_gene: TRBD1; len: 13; v_gene: TRBV5-5; abundance: few; j_gene: TRBJ1-1; CDR3nt: TGTGCCAGCACCTACGACAGGGTTACTGAAGCTTTCTTT; CDR3aa: CASTYDRVTEAFF
d_gene: TRBD1; len: 15; v_gene: TRBV29-1; abundance: NA; j_gene: TRBJ1-1; CDR3nt: TGCAGCGCCAGACAGGGGGCGTCCGTGAACACTGAAGCTTTCTTT; CDR3aa: CSARQGASVNTEAFF
d_gene: TRBD1; len: 15; v_gene: TRBV5-4; abundance: NA; j_gene: TRBJ2-7; CDR3nt: TGTGCCAGCACCTCCCAGGGGGCCTCCTCCTACGAGCAGTACTTC; CDR3aa: CASTSQGASSYEQYF
d_gene: TRBD2; len: 16; v_gene: TRBV7-2; abundance: NA; j_gene: TRBJ2-5; CDR3nt: TGTGCCAGCAGCATAGCCCCTAGCGGGGGGCCTAAGACCCAGTACTTC; CDR3aa: CASSIAPSGGPKTQYF
d_gene: TRBD1; len: 13; v_gene: TRBV9; abundance: NA; j_gene: TRBJ2-7; CDR3nt: TGTGCCAGCAGCTCGGGACAGGGCTACGAGCAGTACTTC; CDR3aa: CASSSGQGYEQYF
d_gene: NA; len: 12; v_gene: TRBV10-1; abundance: once; j_gene: TRBJ2-7; CDR3nt: TGCGCCAGCAGTGAGTCCAGGGGCGAGCAGTACTTC; CDR3aa: CASSESRGEQYF
d_gene: TRBD1; len: 13; v_gene: TRBV19; abundance: NA; j_gene: TRBJ1-1; CDR3nt: TGTGCCTGCGCCGGGACAGGGGCGGCTGAAGCTTTCTTT; CDR3aa: CACAGTGAAEAFF
d_gene: NA; len: 14; v_gene: TRBV4-1; abundance: NA; j_gene: TRBJ2-5; CDR3nt: TGCGCCAGCAGCCAAGGCGAGGCGAGGGAGACCCAGTACTTC; CDR3aa: CASSQGEARETQYF
d_gene: NA; len: 12; v_gene: TRBV7-9; abundance: once; j_gene: TRBJ2-1; CDR3nt: TGTGCCAGCAGCTTAGTTCTGGGAGCCACGCTCTTC; CDR3aa: CASSLVLGATLF
d_gene: TRBD1; len: 15; v_gene: TRBV27; abundance: NA; j_gene: TRBJ1-5; CDR3nt: TGTGCCAGCAGTGTGACAGGGAGCTACCATCAGCCCCAGCATTTT; CDR3aa: CASSVTGSYHQPQHF
d_gene: TRBD1; len: 16; v_gene: TRBV19; abundance: NA; j_gene: TRBJ1-6; CDR3nt: TGTGCCAGTAGTACTACAGGGGGCGCGAATAATTCACCCCTCCACTTT; CDR3aa: CASSTTGGANNSPLHF
d_gene: NA; len: 13; v_gene: TRBV29-1; abundance: NA; j_gene: TRBJ1-1; CDR3nt: TGCAGCTTTGAGCGGGGGTTGGGTACTGAAGCTTTCTTT; CDR3aa: CSFERGLGTEAFF
d_gene: NA; len: 19; v_gene: TRBV7-8; abundance: NA; j_gene: TRBJ2-4; CDR3nt: TGTGCCAGCAGCTTAACCGCTAGCTTCAATACTCTAGCCAAAAACATTCAGTACTTC; CDR3aa: CASSLTASFNTLAKNIQYF
d_gene: TRBD1; len: 14; v_gene: TRBV5-1; abundance: once; j_gene: TRBJ1-2; CDR3nt: TGCGCCAGCAGCGATGACAGGGGGCGCGGAGGCTACACCTTC; CDR3aa: CASSDDRGRGGYTF
d_gene: NA; len: 15; v_gene: TRBV19; abundance: NA; j_gene: TRBJ1-4; CDR3nt: TGTGCCAGTAGACCAACAGGGTGGCTTAATGAAAAACTGTTTTTT; CDR3aa: CASRPTGWLNEKLFF
d_gene: NA; len: 15; v_gene: TRBV27; abundance: once; j_gene: TRBJ1-2; CDR3nt: TGTGCCAGCAGTCCAGCGGACAGAGTCGTCTATGGCTACACCTTC; CDR3aa: CASSPADRVVYGYTF
d_gene: NA; len: 17; v_gene: TRBV11-2; abundance: NA; j_gene: TRBJ2-2; CDR3nt: TGTGCCAGCAGCCGAGGGGGGGACGGAGGAGCACACGGGGAGCTGTTTTTT; CDR3aa: CASSRGGDGGAHGELFF
d_gene: TRBD1; len: 14; v_gene: TRBV9; abundance: NA; j_gene: TRBJ1-2; CDR3nt: TGTGCCAGCAGCGTAGAGCAGGGGGGCTATGGCTACACCTTC; CDR3aa: CASSVEQGGYGYTF
d_gene: NA; len: 15; v_gene: TRBV5-1; abundance: NA; j_gene: TRBJ1-4; CDR3nt: TGCGCCAGCAGCTTGTTGTTCAGGGAGGAAGAAAAACTGTTTTTT; CDR3aa: CASSLLFREEEKLFF
d_gene: NA; len: 14; v_gene: TRBV2; abundance: NA; j_gene: TRBJ2-7; CDR3nt: TGTGCCAGCAGATACGACAGTAGCTCCTACGAGCAGTACTTC; CDR3aa: CASRYDSSSYEQYF
d_gene: NA; len: 15; v_gene: TRBV5-1; abundance: NA; j_gene: TRBJ1-6; CDR3nt: TGCGCCAGCAGCTTGGATGGCAGAAGTAATTCACCCCTCCACTTT; CDR3aa: CASSLDGRSNSPLHF
d_gene: NA; len: 15; v_gene: TRBV11-3; abundance: NA; j_gene: TRBJ1-3; CDR3nt: TGTGCCAGCAGCTTAGGCGGGGTCTCTGGAAACACCATATATTTT; CDR3aa: CASSLGGVSGNTIYF
d_gene: NA; len: 13; v_gene: TRBV27; abundance: NA; j_gene: TRBJ1-1; CDR3nt: TGTGCCAGCTCCCAAGACAGAACCACTGAAGCTTTCTTT; CDR3aa: CASSQDRTTEAFF
d_gene: NA; len: 15; v_gene: TRBV6-6; abundance: NA; j_gene: TRBJ1-3; CDR3nt: TGTGCCAGCAGCCCCAGGGGCCACTCTGGAAACACCATATATTTT; CDR3aa: CASSPRGHSGNTIYF
d_gene: NA; len: 15; v_gene: TRBV2; abundance: NA; j_gene: TRBJ2-5; CDR3nt: TGTGCCAGCAAAGCGGGGACGGGGGCTCAAGAGACCCAGTACTTC; CDR3aa: CASKAGTGAQETQYF
d_gene: NA; len: 12; v_gene: TRBV29-1; abundance: NA; j_gene: TRBJ1-5; CDR3nt: TGCAGCGTTACAGAAAACAATCAGCCCCAGCATTTT; CDR3aa: CSVTENNQPQHF
d_gene: NA; len: 17; v_gene: TRBV11-1; abundance: NA; j_gene: TRBJ1-1; CDR3nt: TGTGCCAGCAGCTTACCGGGGACTCAAGGGGTGAACACTGAAGCTTTCTTT; CDR3aa: CASSLPGTQGVNTEAFF
d_gene: NA; len: 16; v_gene: TRBV5-1; abundance: NA; j_gene: TRBJ1-1; CDR3nt: TGCGCCAGCAGTCCCTCCTCAGGAGTCAGGGTTGATGAAGCTTTCTTT; CDR3aa: CASSPSSGVRVDEAFF
d_gene: NA; len: 15; v_gene: TRBV5-5; abundance: NA; j_gene: TRBJ1-5; CDR3nt: TGTGCCAGCAACCCATGGGCAGGGGACAATCAGCCCCAGCATTTT; CDR3aa: CASNPWAGDNQPQHF
d_gene: NA; len: 14; v_gene: TRBV2; abundance: NA; j_gene: TRBJ2-7; CDR3nt: TGTGCCAGCAGGGGGACACCAAGCGTTTACGAGCAGTACTTC; CDR3aa: CASRGTPSVYEQYF
d_gene: NA; len: 13; v_gene: TRBV19; abundance: NA; j_gene: TRBJ2-5; CDR3nt: TGTGCCAGTAGTATCGCAGGGCAAGAGACCCAGTACTTC; CDR3aa: CASSIAGQETQYF
d_gene: NA; len: 17; v_gene: TRBV7-9; abundance: NA; j_gene: TRBJ2-3; CDR3nt: TGTGCCAGCAGCTTTGACGTCGGACGGGATGGCACAGATACGCAGTATTTT; CDR3aa: CASSFDVGRDGTDTQYF
d_gene: NA; len: 14; v_gene: TRBV11-1; abundance: NA; j_gene: TRBJ1-1; CDR3nt: TGTGCCAGCAGCCTAAGGGGGGGGAACACTGAAGCTTTCTTT; CDR3aa: CASSLRGGNTEAFF
d_gene: TRBD1; len: 14; v_gene: TRBV4-1; abundance: NA; j_gene: TRBJ1-2; CDR3nt: TGCGCCAGCAGCCAAACGGACAGGGGGTATGGCTACACCTTC; CDR3aa: CASSQTDRGYGYTF
d_gene: NA; len: 15; v_gene: TRBV7-2; abundance: NA; j_gene: TRBJ2-3; CDR3nt: TGTGCCAGCAGCTTAGTGGGGGCAGGCACAGATACGCAGTATTTT; CDR3aa: CASSLVGAGTDTQYF
d_gene: NA; len: 16; v_gene: TRBV12-5; abundance: NA; j_gene: TRBJ2-3; CDR3nt: TGTGCTAGTGGTTTGGGAACGACAATGGATACAGATACGCAGTATTTT; CDR3aa: CASGLGTTMDTDTQYF
d_gene: NA; len: 15; v_gene: TRBV9; abundance: NA; j_gene: TRBJ2-7; CDR3nt: TGTGCCAGCAGCCTAGAGCCCGGGACACCCAGCGAGCAGTACTTC; CDR3aa: CASSLEPGTPSEQYF
d_gene: TRBD1; len: 14; v_gene: TRBV5-1; abundance: NA; j_gene: TRBJ1-5; CDR3nt: TGCGCCAGCAGTCGTACAGGGGTGGGACAGCCCCAGCATTTT; CDR3aa: CASSRTGVGQPQHF